This entry is about one T cell receptor (beta chain). Its cognate antigen is unknown. V lost 5 bases and J lost 4; bases outside the gene matches: 7. This CDR3 spans 15 amino acids. Germline CDR1 and CDR2: SGHTA and FQGTGA. These data come from a study of cytomegalovirus exposure and HLA in healthy donors. Study results and limitations: Using the classifier, cytomegalovirus status was reportedly diagnosed with high specificity and sensitivity. In vitro work confirmed that a few CMV-associated chains recognize CMV antigens.

Sequenced by immunoSEQ multiplex PCR; TCRdb stores in-frame clones only, minus some. The table includes some 140,000 clones, around nine tenths detected once. This rearrangement joins TRBV7-3 to TRBJ1-1; 10 positions agree with TRBD1. This receptor was obtained from a man aged 18 to 30 in good health and CMV-seropositive. Sequencing used PBMCs. This CDR3 is CASSITGQGGTEAFF. The CDR3 DNA reads TGTGCCAGCAGCATTACCGGACAGGGGGGCACTGAAGCTTTCTTT.